The 20 T cell receptor beta chains in this list originate from one sample, sequenced in a study of cytomegalovirus exposure and HLA in healthy donors. Primers for the PCR totalled 60 Vbeta and 13 Jbeta. Using immunoSEQ multiplex PCR, the repertoire was profiled, and TCRdb retains in-frame clones only, with some absent. The sample shows roughly 120,000 clones, 79% of them seen only once. Sequenced sample: PBMCs. The receptor set was obtained from a man aged 25 to 45 in good health and CMV-seropositive.

The V gene is TRBV5-6, the J gene TRBJ1-2; 7 nucleotides match TRBD1. The CDR3 is made up of 14 amino acids. J lost 3 bases, V lost 2 bases, and 4 bases had no gene match. From germline, CDR1 is SGHDT and CDR2 YYEEEE. The CDR3: CASSFPTGDYGYTF. CDR3 DNA sequence: TGTGCCAGCAGCTTCCCTACAGGGGACTATGGCTACACCTTC.

V is TRBV6-5 and J is TRBJ2-3; D might be TRBD2 (6 bases). The CDR3 runs 16 residues. Germline CDR1 is MNHEY and CDR2 is SVGAGI. The V end lost 4 bases, the J end lost 0 bases, and 14 bases lay between the germline ends. CDR3 sequence: CASSSGDGFSTDTQYF. Written as DNA, the CDR3 is TGTGCCAGCAGTTCGGGAGACGGGTTTAGCACAGATACGCAGTATTTT.

The chain couples TRBV30 to TRBJ1-1; unclear D gene. V gave up 0 bases and J gave up 3 bases, with 8 bases separating them. CDR1 is GTSNPN, CDR2 SVGIG, per germline (reference sequence). This CDR3 comprises 13 residues. For the CDR3, the DNA is TGTGCCTGGAGTGTTCAGAGGTACACTGAAGCTTTCTTT. Protein: CAWSVQRYTEAFF.

The chain employs TRBV6-6 and TRBJ2-2; tentative D call: TRBD2 (6 bases). This CDR3 is 14 amino acids long. Trimming took off 7 bases at V and 2 bases at J, with 11 bases between the two ends. Germline CDR1 and CDR2: MNHNY and SVGAGI (reference sequence). This CDR3 reads CASMGSGNTGELFF. The CDR3 DNA reads as TGTGCCAGCATGGGTAGCGGAAACACCGGGGAGCTGTTTTTT.

The V and J genes are TRBV27 and TRBJ1-2; a weak D match, TRBD1 (5 bases). The length of the CDR3 is 16 residues. Trimming stripped 5 bases from V and 4 bases from J, with 20 bases between. Per the germline V gene, CDR1 is MNHEY and CDR2 is SMNVEV (reference sequence). The CDR3 DNA is TGTGCCAGCAGTCCCCGGACACCCCAGGTCGGCTATGGCTACACCTTC. Its translation is CASSPRTPQVGYGYTF.

V and J are TRBV9 and TRBJ2-1; TRBD2 aligns across 10 bases. Germline V gene sequence: CDR1 SGDLS, CDR2 YYNGEE. The CDR3 totals 17 residues. V trimming: 4 bases; J trimming: 3 bases; junction bases outside the gene matches: 10. Here the CDR3 DNA reads TGTGCCAGCAGCTCTCCGGCTAGCGGGGGAAACTACAATGAGCAGTTCTTC. Its protein product is CASSSPASGGNYNEQFF.

The chain couples TRBV2 to TRBJ2-1, with 12 nucleotides matching TRBD2. Trimming at V came to 2 bases and at J to 4 bases, leaving 0 bases not matched to a gene. Germline-derived CDR1 and CDR2 are SNHLY and FYNNEI. The CDR3 runs 15 residues. The CDR3 DNA reads as TGTGCCAGCAGTGAACTAGCGGGGGGGTACAATGAGCAGTTCTTC. The encoded protein is CASSELAGGYNEQFF.

This clone was recorded once. In DNA, the CDR3 is TGTGCCAGCAGCTCGGGACTAGCGGGAAACACCGGGGAGCTGTTTTTT. This translates into CASSSGLAGNTGELFF. V gene TRBV7-3 combines with J gene TRBJ2-2, with 13 bases that match TRBD2. Trimming at V came to 4 bases and at J to 2 bases, leaving 1 base not matched to a gene. The germline V gene has CDR1 SGHTA and CDR2 FQGTGA. There are 16 residues in the CDR3.

The V gene is TRBV6-1, the J gene TRBJ2-7; 7 bases are shared with TRBD1. V dropped 4 bases and J dropped 6; count of bases not matched to a gene: 12. Germline loops: CDR1 MNHNS, CDR2 SASEGT. The CDR3 runs 15 residues. This CDR3 reads CASSATPRGRGEQYF. The CDR3 nucleotides are TGTGCCAGCAGTGCAACCCCCAGGGGGAGAGGCGAGCAGTACTTC.

This clone appeared a few times. V usage is TRBV30 and J usage is TRBJ2-5; 8 nucleotides match TRBD2. Germline CDR1 and CDR2: GTSNPN and SVGIG (reference sequence). This CDR3 region has 12 residues. V lost 2 bases and J lost 5; bases outside the gene matches: 1. Written as DNA, the CDR3 is TGTGCCTGGAGTCGGGGGGGGGAGACCCAGTACTTC. Its translation is CAWSRGGETQYF.

The table lists this clone with a few counts. In DNA form, the CDR3 reads TGTGCCAGCAGTGACTCGACAGGGAGCATAAATGAGCAGTTCTTC. It encodes CASSDSTGSINEQFF. The V gene is TRBV6-4, the J gene TRBJ2-1; 7 nucleotides agree with TRBD1. The junction had 6 bases not matched to a gene; V was cut back by 0 bases and J by 7 bases. This CDR3 comprises 15 residues. Germline lookup yields CDR1 MRHNA and CDR2 SNTAGT.

This chain links TRBV5-1 with TRBJ2-3; tentative D call: TRBD1 (5 bases). The ends were cut back, 0 bases at V and 4 bases at J, with 15 bases in the middle. This CDR3 has 16 amino acids. Germline assignment: CDR1 SGHRS and CDR2 YFSETQ. CDR3 nucleotides: TGCGCCAGCAGCTTGGATGGCAGGGCCCCCCCAGATACGCAGTATTTT. Translated: CASSLDGRAPPDTQYF.

The chain couples TRBV5-1 to TRBJ1-6; 7 bases are a match to TRBD1. There are 14 residues in the CDR3. Trimming at V came to 3 bases and at J to 7 bases, leaving 4 bases not matched to a gene. CDR1 SGHRS and CDR2 YFSETQ come from the germline V gene. The DNA for the CDR3 is TGCGCCAGCAGCTGGGGGACAGACAATTCACCCCTCCACTTT. It specifies CASSWGTDNSPLHF. Full variable domain (missing parts from reference TRBV5-1 and TRBJ1-6): KAGVTQTPRYLIKTRGQQVTLSCSPISGHRSVSWYQQTPGQGLQFLFEYFSETQRNKGNFPGRFSGRQFSNSRSEMNVSTLELGDSALYLCASSWGTDNSPLHFGNGTRLTVT.

The chain links TRBV7-2 to TRBJ1-2, with D perhaps matching TRBD1 (6 bases). The CDR3 extends over 13 amino acids. Trimming cost V 1 base and J 4 bases, with 7 bases left between them. CDR1 is SGHTA, CDR2 FQGNSA, per germline. The CDR3 protein is CASSLDRVYGYTF. CDR3 sequence (DNA): TGTGCCAGCAGCTTAGACAGGGTCTATGGCTACACCTTC.

The chain carries TRBV7-2 and TRBJ1-1; D is ambiguous. Trimming removed 1 base at V and 10 bases at J, with 7 bases between. The CDR3 has 11 residues. The V gene's germline CDR1 is SGHTA and CDR2 FQGNSA. The CDR3 DNA follows: TGTGCCAGCAGCTTAGTTCTTAGAGCTTTCTTT. Protein: CASSLVLRAFF.

This chain links TRBV6-1 with TRBJ2-7; 8 positions agree with TRBD1. The J segment lost 3 bases and the V segment lost 4 bases, leaving 8 bases of the junction unmatched. The CDR3 is 15 residues long. Germline lookup yields CDR1 MNHNS and CDR2 SASEGT. CDR3 sequence reads: CASSVRTGQYYEQYF. For the CDR3, the DNA is TGTGCCAGCAGTGTGAGGACAGGGCAGTACTACGAGCAGTACTTC.

This chain links TRBV5-1 with TRBJ2-7, with a tentative D call TRBD1 (7 bases). The CDR3 spans 13 residues. Per the germline V gene, CDR1 is SGHRS and CDR2 is YFSETQ. Trimming pared 3 bases from V and 6 bases from J, leaving 13 bases between. CDR3 region: CASSSYRGLEQYF. The CDR3 DNA is TGCGCCAGCAGCTCCTACAGGGGACTCGAGCAGTACTTC.

The J gene is TRBJ2-5, the V gene TRBV30, with D perhaps matching TRBD1 (5 bases). CDR1 is GTSNPN and CDR2 is SVGIG in the germline V gene (reference sequence). V was trimmed by 3 bases and J by 8 bases, leaving 10 bases between them. The CDR3 length is 11 residues. The CDR3 protein is CAWRQARTQYF. The CDR3 bases are TGTGCCTGGAGACAGGCCCGAACCCAGTACTTC.

V usage is TRBV27 and J usage is TRBJ1-2, with 7 bases lining up with TRBD1. The CDR3 is made up of 15 amino acids. CDR1 MNHEY and CDR2 SMNVEV come from the germline V gene (reference sequence). Germline trimming cut 0 bases from V and 8 bases from J; bases unmatched to any gene: 9. Here the CDR3 reads CASSLSQGVRGGYTF. The CDR3 DNA reads TGTGCCAGCAGTTTATCCCAGGGGGTGAGGGGAGGCTACACCTTC.

This chain connects TRBV9 to TRBJ2-1, with D perhaps TRBD1 (5 bases). V was pared by 4 bases and J by 6 bases, with 8 bases between. The germline CDR1 and CDR2 sequences are SGDLS and YYNGEE. This CDR3 region has 12 residues. The DNA for the CDR3 is TGTGCCAGCAGCACAGGACGCAATGAGCAGTTCTTC. It is translated as CASSTGRNEQFF.